Listed below are T cell receptor beta chains from one sample, sequenced in a study of response to subunit inactivated influenza vaccine. MiXCR, applied by TCRdb to the RT-PCR reads, yields one record per CDR3 protein. Seen here are about 700,000 distinct CDR3 sequences, more than 11% observed once, and the top ten hold roughly 6.4%. This sample comprised PBMCs from blood, obtained around 14 days before vaccination. All receptors come from a man aged 50-60 years who received an inactivated influenza vaccine. Each CDR3 is given with its conserved first and last residue. The order of the fields is D gene, J gene, clone size, V gene, CDR3 protein, CDR3 DNA. The D gene is left open where the match is weak. Not every row has a clone size; where given, it reads once, few, many or a size class.

d_call: -
j_call: TRBJ2-6
clone_size: few
v_call: TRBV4-3
cdr3_aa: CASSQEYPTGANVLTF
cdr3_nt: TGCGCCAGCAGCCAAGAATATCCTACTGGGGCCAACGTCCTGACTTTC

d_call: -
j_call: TRBJ2-1
clone_size: few
v_call: TRBV20-1
cdr3_aa: CSAERHSNEQFF
cdr3_nt: TGCAGTGCTGAGAGGCATAGCAATGAGCAGTTCTTC

d_call: -
j_call: TRBJ2-5
clone_size: -
v_call: TRBV11-2
cdr3_aa: CASSSRDQETQYF
cdr3_nt: TGTGCCAGCAGCTCCCGGGACCAAGAGACCCAGTACTTC

d_call: -
j_call: TRBJ1-6
clone_size: many
v_call: TRBV5-5
cdr3_aa: CASSLAPVINSPLHF
cdr3_nt: TGTGCCAGCAGCTTGGCCCCTGTAATTAATTCACCCCTCCACTTT

d_call: -
j_call: TRBJ1-3
clone_size: -
v_call: TRBV5-6
cdr3_aa: CASSLAAGNTIYF
cdr3_nt: TGTGCCAGCAGCTTGGCTGCTGGAAACACCATATATTTT

d_call: TRBD1
j_call: TRBJ2-1
clone_size: few
v_call: TRBV5-1
cdr3_aa: CASSLGGQGWNEQFF
cdr3_nt: TGCGCCAGCAGCTTAGGGGGACAGGGGTGGAATGAGCAGTTCTTC

d_call: TRBD2
j_call: TRBJ2-1
clone_size: few
v_call: TRBV11-2
cdr3_aa: CASSLFRAKRETYNEQFF
cdr3_nt: TGTGCCAGCAGCTTATTCCGCGCGAAGCGGGAAACCTACAATGAGCAGTTCTTC

d_call: TRBD2
j_call: TRBJ2-3
clone_size: -
v_call: TRBV4-1
cdr3_aa: CASKLGLAGDTQYF
cdr3_nt: TGCGCCAGCAAACTGGGACTAGCGGGGGATACGCAGTATTTT

d_call: -
j_call: TRBJ1-3
clone_size: -
v_call: TRBV7-6
cdr3_aa: CASSSRRGGNTIYF
cdr3_nt: TGTGCCAGCAGCTCGCGTCGGGGCGGAAACACCATATATTTT

d_call: -
j_call: TRBJ1-3
clone_size: -
v_call: TRBV7-2
cdr3_aa: CASSSIGRYGNTIYF
cdr3_nt: TGTGCCAGCAGCTCAATTGGCAGATACGGAAACACCATATATTTT

d_call: TRBD2
j_call: TRBJ2-1
clone_size: few
v_call: TRBV20-1
cdr3_aa: CSASPGGVYNEQFF
cdr3_nt: TGCAGTGCTAGCCCGGGGGGAGTTTACAATGAGCAGTTCTTC

d_call: TRBD2
j_call: TRBJ2-1
clone_size: few
v_call: TRBV4-2
cdr3_aa: CASSQGLAGLAPLGNEQFF
cdr3_nt: TGTGCCAGCAGCCAGGGACTAGCGGGACTAGCTCCCCTGGGGAATGAGCAGTTCTTC

d_call: -
j_call: TRBJ2-7
clone_size: -
v_call: TRBV20-1
cdr3_aa: CSGFERYEQYF
cdr3_nt: TGCAGTGGCTTTGAGCGATACGAGCAGTACTTC

d_call: -
j_call: TRBJ1-1
clone_size: few
v_call: TRBV7-2
cdr3_aa: CASSLTGQIPLNTEAFF
cdr3_nt: TGTGCCAGCAGCTTAACGGGCCAAATACCTCTGAACACTGAAGCTTTCTTT

d_call: -
j_call: TRBJ2-5
clone_size: -
v_call: TRBV9
cdr3_aa: CASSSGPGGETQYF
cdr3_nt: TGTGCCAGCAGTTCTGGGCCTGGAGGGGAGACCCAGTACTTC

d_call: -
j_call: TRBJ2-5
clone_size: few
v_call: TRBV7-8
cdr3_aa: CASSSRTAQYF
cdr3_nt: TGTGCCAGCAGCTCCCGGACAGCCCAGTACTTC

d_call: TRBD2
j_call: TRBJ2-1
clone_size: few
v_call: TRBV20-1
cdr3_aa: CSARATSGGLGEQFF
cdr3_nt: TGCAGTGCTAGAGCCACTAGCGGGGGGCTGGGTGAGCAGTTCTTC

d_call: -
j_call: TRBJ2-1
clone_size: -
v_call: TRBV2
cdr3_aa: CASSLLRPNEQFF
cdr3_nt: TGTGCCAGCAGCTTACTAAGGCCCAATGAGCAGTTCTTC

d_call: TRBD2
j_call: TRBJ2-1
clone_size: -
v_call: TRBV5-6
cdr3_aa: CASSLLLAGAEQFF
cdr3_nt: TGTGCGAGCAGCTTGTTACTAGCGGGAGCTGAGCAGTTCTTC

d_call: -
j_call: TRBJ2-1
clone_size: few
v_call: TRBV10-3
cdr3_aa: CAISESKRGSSYNEQFF
cdr3_nt: TGTGCCATCAGTGAGTCGAAAAGGGGGAGCTCCTACAATGAGCAGTTCTTC

d_call: -
j_call: TRBJ2-7
clone_size: -
v_call: TRBV6-2/TRBV6-3
cdr3_aa: CASSQFNEQYF
cdr3_nt: TGTGCCAGCAGCCAATTTAACGAGCAGTACTTC

d_call: -
j_call: TRBJ2-5
clone_size: -
v_call: TRBV3-1
cdr3_aa: CASSQQGSQETQYF
cdr3_nt: TGTGCCAGCAGCCAACAGGGGAGCCAAGAGACCCAGTACTTC

d_call: -
j_call: TRBJ2-1
clone_size: -
v_call: TRBV7-2
cdr3_aa: CASSLTIYNEQFF
cdr3_nt: TGTGCCAGCAGCTTAACAATCTACAATGAGCAGTTCTTC

d_call: -
j_call: TRBJ2-1
clone_size: many
v_call: TRBV20-1
cdr3_aa: CSARAGRGPYNEQFF
cdr3_nt: TGCAGTGCTAGAGCAGGGCGGGGACCATACAATGAGCAGTTCTTC

d_call: -
j_call: TRBJ2-3
clone_size: many
v_call: TRBV4-2
cdr3_aa: CASSQEPPLDTQYF
cdr3_nt: TGTGCCAGCAGCCAAGAGCCGCCGTTAGATACGCAGTATTTT

d_call: -
j_call: TRBJ2-7
clone_size: -
v_call: TRBV18
cdr3_aa: CASSKAGSYEQYF
cdr3_nt: TGTGCCAGCTCAAAGGCAGGGTCCTACGAGCAGTACTTC

d_call: -
j_call: TRBJ2-2
clone_size: many
v_call: TRBV21-1
cdr3_aa: CASSKVGLNTGELFF
cdr3_nt: TGTGCCAGCAGCAAAGTGGGGTTGAACACCGGGGAGCTGTTTTTT

d_call: TRBD1
j_call: TRBJ2-7
clone_size: -
v_call: TRBV5-1
cdr3_aa: CASSLSTGKITSEQYF
cdr3_nt: TGCGCCAGCAGCTTGTCGACAGGGAAGATAACCTCCGAGCAGTACTTC

d_call: -
j_call: TRBJ2-2
clone_size: few
v_call: TRBV15
cdr3_aa: CATSTQTGELFF
cdr3_nt: TGTGCCACCAGCACGCAAACCGGGGAGCTGTTTTTT

d_call: TRBD2
j_call: TRBJ2-3
clone_size: few
v_call: TRBV6-1
cdr3_aa: CAIGLAGTDTQYF
cdr3_nt: TGTGCCATCGGACTAGCGGGCACAGATACGCAGTATTTT

d_call: -
j_call: TRBJ1-1
clone_size: -
v_call: TRBV5-1
cdr3_aa: CASSKDRAMNTEAFF
cdr3_nt: TGCGCCAGCAGCAAGGACAGAGCCATGAACACTGAAGCTTTCTTT

d_call: -
j_call: TRBJ1-2
clone_size: -
v_call: TRBV11-2
cdr3_aa: CASSLDLIPGIYGYTF
cdr3_nt: TGTGCCAGCAGCTTAGACTTAATCCCGGGTATCTATGGCTACACCTTC

d_call: TRBD2
j_call: TRBJ2-1
clone_size: -
v_call: TRBV7-7
cdr3_aa: CASSLVASGRDEQFF
cdr3_nt: TGTGCCAGCAGCTTAGTAGCTAGCGGGAGGGATGAGCAGTTCTTC

d_call: -
j_call: TRBJ2-7
clone_size: -
v_call: TRBV7-8
cdr3_aa: CASSLAFGASYEQYF
cdr3_nt: TGTGCCAGCAGCTTAGCCTTCGGGGCCTCCTACGAGCAGTACTTC

d_call: -
j_call: TRBJ1-1
clone_size: few
v_call: TRBV28
cdr3_aa: CASSFWGGTEAFF
cdr3_nt: TGTGCCAGCAGTTTCTGGGGGGGCACTGAAGCTTTCTTT

d_call: -
j_call: TRBJ2-1
clone_size: -
v_call: TRBV30
cdr3_aa: CAWSVEGGQQFF
cdr3_nt: TGTGCCTGGAGTGTGGAGGGCGGACAACAGTTCTTC

d_call: -
j_call: TRBJ2-2
clone_size: -
v_call: TRBV2
cdr3_aa: CASSEALAHIGELFF
cdr3_nt: TGTGCCAGCAGTGAAGCCCTAGCTCATATCGGGGAGCTGTTTTTT

d_call: -
j_call: TRBJ1-5
clone_size: few
v_call: TRBV21-1
cdr3_aa: CASRSGDKDLRGNQPQHF
cdr3_nt: TGTGCCAGCCGGTCGGGGGACAAAGATCTTCGAGGCAATCAGCCCCAGCATTTT

d_call: -
j_call: TRBJ2-7
clone_size: -
v_call: TRBV24-1
cdr3_aa: CATSALENPYEQYF
cdr3_nt: TGTGCCACCAGTGCGTTGGAGAATCCCTACGAGCAGTACTTC

d_call: TRBD1
j_call: TRBJ2-1
clone_size: -
v_call: TRBV7-9
cdr3_aa: CASSPNRGLSYNEQFF
cdr3_nt: TGTGCCAGCAGCCCTAACAGGGGGCTTAGCTACAATGAGCAGTTCTTC

d_call: -
j_call: TRBJ2-2
clone_size: few
v_call: TRBV6-1
cdr3_aa: CASRPAAGTGNTGELFF
cdr3_nt: TGTGCCAGCAGACCGGCAGCCGGGACGGGGAACACCGGGGAGCTGTTTTTT

d_call: TRBD1
j_call: TRBJ2-7
clone_size: -
v_call: TRBV3-1
cdr3_aa: CASSQDYRGMEQYF
cdr3_nt: TGTGCCAGCAGCCAAGATTACAGGGGAATGGAGCAGTACTTC

d_call: TRBD1
j_call: TRBJ2-7
clone_size: few
v_call: TRBV11-2
cdr3_aa: CASSLTGTGGSSYEQYF
cdr3_nt: TGTGCCAGCAGCTTAACTGGGACAGGGGGTAGCTCCTACGAGCAGTACTTC

d_call: -
j_call: TRBJ1-2
clone_size: many
v_call: TRBV15
cdr3_aa: CATSRDMGEGYTF
cdr3_nt: TGTGCCACCAGCAGAGATATGGGGGAAGGCTACACCTTC

d_call: TRBD2
j_call: TRBJ2-7
clone_size: many
v_call: TRBV4-2
cdr3_aa: CASSQVSGRILHEQYF
cdr3_nt: TGTGCCAGCAGCCAGGTTAGCGGGAGGATTCTCCACGAGCAGTACTTC

d_call: -
j_call: TRBJ2-3
clone_size: few
v_call: TRBV11-2
cdr3_aa: CASSLLELRTDTQYF
cdr3_nt: TGTGCCAGCAGCTTATTAGAGCTACGCACAGATACGCAGTATTTT

d_call: -
j_call: TRBJ2-7
clone_size: -
v_call: TRBV4-2
cdr3_aa: CASSHPLSSGNEQYF
cdr3_nt: TGTGCCAGCAGCCACCCCCTTTCTTCAGGGAACGAGCAGTACTTC

d_call: TRBD2
j_call: TRBJ2-7
clone_size: -
v_call: TRBV20-1
cdr3_aa: CSALVASGGGTYEQYF
cdr3_nt: TGCAGTGCTCTCGTCGCTAGCGGGGGGGGTACCTACGAGCAGTACTTC

d_call: -
j_call: TRBJ2-1
clone_size: few
v_call: TRBV11-2
cdr3_aa: CASNRVVSNEQFF
cdr3_nt: TGTGCCAGCAACCGGGTAGTTTCCAATGAGCAGTTCTTC

d_call: -
j_call: TRBJ2-1
clone_size: -
v_call: TRBV3-1
cdr3_aa: CASSPQTGSYNEQFF
cdr3_nt: TGTGCCAGCAGCCCGCAGACGGGGTCCTACAATGAGCAGTTCTTC

d_call: TRBD1
j_call: TRBJ1-2
clone_size: -
v_call: TRBV20-1
cdr3_aa: CSARDYYRGGYGYTF
cdr3_nt: TGCAGTGCTAGAGATTACTACAGGGGCGGCTATGGCTACACCTTC